This T cell receptor beta chain comes out of a study of chemoradiotherapy in HPV16-positive cancers. Study conclusions and caveats: For HPV16-positive patients, expanding HPV-responsive T cells associated with longer recurrence-free survival. Non-HPV-specific T cells did not expand in tumors during treatment, whereas candidate HPV-specific clones and E7-related motifs did. The functional HPV-specific definition rests on just a couple of HPV16-positive patients.

Here immunoSEQ multiplex PCR was the method, and the copy in TCRdb shows in-frame clones only, minus some. The table has roughly 12,000 clones, roughly 86% seen once. This clone was found a few times. The antigen is not known. This sequence was found in a human donor with HPV-associated anogenital cancer. The specimen was blood, collected from a patient who underwent chemoradiotherapy.

CDR3 protein: CASSWVDTEAFF. For the CDR3, the DNA is TGTGCCAGCAGCTGGGTCGACACTGAAGCTTTCTTT. V gene TRBV7-9 combines with J gene TRBJ1-1, with D hard to call. The CDR3 contains 12 residues. Trimming removed 4 bases from V and 3 bases from J, with 6 bases in between. CDR1 and CDR2 (germline): SEHNR, FQNEAQ (reference sequence).